This is a list of T cell receptor beta chains from one sample in a study of early T cells in non-severe SARS-CoV-2 infection. One entry per CDR3 protein, called by TCRdb with MiXCR from the 5' RACE reads. The data contain roughly 71,000 distinct CDR3 sequences, less than 15% of them singletons. Material: whole blood. The receptor source for this set is an adult who was a healthcare worker with PCR-confirmed SARS-CoV-2 infection or an uninfected control (not recorded which). Both conserved end residues are part of each CDR3. The D gene is left open where the match is weak. Clone size is given for some rows only: seen once, a few or many times, or a class if the clone is expanded.

CASSQDASRGEKLFF	TGCGCCAGCAGCCAAGATGCCTCCAGGGGTGAAAAACTGTTTTTT	-	TRBV4-1	TRBJ1-4	few	15
CAWSLGQGTNQPQHF	TGTGCCTGGAGTTTAGGACAGGGTACCAATCAGCCCCAGCATTTT	TRBD1	TRBV30	TRBJ1-5	many	15
CASSPDLIQGTNYGYTF	TGCGCCAGCTCCCCAGACCTAATACAGGGGACGAACTATGGCTACACCTTC	TRBD1	TRBV5-1	TRBJ1-2	-	17
CASSWAHTTTDTQYF	TGTGCCAGCAGTTGGGCCCACACCACCACAGATACGCAGTATTTT	-	TRBV6-1	TRBJ2-3	many	15
CSARHSGRRETQYF	TGCAGTGCTAGGCACAGCGGGAGGCGAGAGACCCAGTACTTC	TRBD2	TRBV20-1	TRBJ2-5	-	14
CASSPLGGNYEQYF	TGCGCCAGCAGCCCGCTAGGCGGGAACTACGAGCAGTACTTC	-	TRBV5-1	TRBJ2-7	few	14
CSASVDREGYGYTF	TGCAGTGCTAGCGTTGACAGAGAGGGCTATGGCTACACCTTC	-	TRBV20-1	TRBJ1-2	-	14
CASSETVSSGANVLTF	TGTGCCAGCAGTGAGACCGTCTCGAGTGGGGCCAACGTCCTGACTTTC	-	TRBV6-1	TRBJ2-6	many	16
CATRPSGTYEQYF	TGTGCCACCCGTCCCTCGGGTACCTACGAGCAGTACTTC	-	TRBV7-2	TRBJ2-7	few	13
CASSVTSGTEAFF	TGTGCCAGCAGCGTGACGAGCGGCACTGAAGCTTTCTTT	-	TRBV9	TRBJ1-1	-	13
CASSLDQAYNSPLHF	TGTGCCAGCAGCTTAGATCAGGCCTATAATTCACCCCTCCACTTT	-	TRBV11-2	TRBJ1-6	few	15
CASSQNREGSSYEQYF	TGTGCCAGCAGTCAAAACCGAGAGGGGAGCTCCTACGAGCAGTACTTC	-	TRBV25-1	TRBJ2-7	few	16
CASSLPGSEEQYF	TGTGCCAGCAGCTTACCAGGGTCGGAGGAGCAGTACTTC	-	TRBV11-2	TRBJ2-7	few	13
CSARGSDSPLHF	TGCAGTGCCAGGGGGTCCGATTCACCCCTCCACTTT	TRBD1	TRBV20-1	TRBJ1-6	few	12
CASSYTESTEAFF	TGTGCCAGCAGTTACACAGAGAGCACTGAAGCTTTCTTT	-	TRBV6-6	TRBJ1-1	few	13
CAISIQGPGEQYF	TGTGCCATCAGTATACAGGGTCCGGGCGAGCAGTACTTC	-	TRBV10-3	TRBJ2-7	-	13
CASSTGMGEQFF	TGTGCCAGCAGTACAGGGATGGGTGAGCAGTTCTTC	-	TRBV9	TRBJ2-1	many	12
CASSKDRAVGANVLTF	TGTGCCAGCAGCAAGGACCGGGCTGTTGGGGCCAACGTCCTGACTTTC	-	TRBV7-9	TRBJ2-6	many	16
CSARGGRPAGELFF	TGCAGCGCCAGAGGAGGGCGACCGGCCGGGGAGCTGTTTTTT	-	TRBV29-1	TRBJ2-2	-	14
CASSARGGQTRETQYF	TGTGCCAGCAGCGCCAGAGGTGGACAGACGCGAGAGACCCAGTACTTC	-	TRBV9	TRBJ2-5	many	16
CASRFSLNTEAFF	TGTGCCAGCAGGTTTTCATTGAACACTGAAGCTTTCTTT	-	TRBV25-1	TRBJ1-1	few	13
CSVEDRRESYTF	TGCAGCGTTGAAGATCGGAGGGAGAGCTACACCTTC	-	TRBV29-1	TRBJ1-2	few	12
CASSDGGQGIDTQYF	TGTGCCAGCAGTGACGGGGGACAGGGCATAGATACGCAGTATTTT	TRBD1	TRBV25-1	TRBJ2-3	many	15
CASSPPAGLGTQYF	TGTGCCAGCTCACCGCCAGCGGGCCTCGGTACGCAGTATTTT	-	TRBV18	TRBJ2-3	few	14
CASSLSGNQPQHF	TGTGCCAGCAGCTTATCAGGGAATCAGCCCCAGCATTTT	-	TRBV11-2	TRBJ1-5	many	13
CAWSVRETQYF	TGTGCCTGGAGTGTACGAGAGACCCAGTACTTC	-	TRBV30	TRBJ2-5	-	11
CASTKMQGTGELFF	TGTGCCAGCACCAAGATGCAGGGCACCGGGGAGCTGTTTTTT	-	TRBV11-2	TRBJ2-2	many	14
CASSHSPGLPGREQYF	TGTGCCAGCAGCCACTCCCCGGGACTCCCCGGGAGAGAGCAGTACTTC	-	TRBV14	TRBJ2-7	many	16
CASSPRGAGNHQETQYF	TGTGCCAGCAGCCCCCGGGGAGCGGGCAACCACCAAGAGACCCAGTACTTC	-	TRBV9	TRBJ2-5	many	17
CASSLEPRLLNEKLFF	TGTGCCAGCAGCTTAGAGCCGCGCCTATTGAATGAAAAACTGTTTTTT	-	TRBV7-9	TRBJ1-4	-	16
CASSQLAGGPSRETQYF	TGTGCCAGCAGCCAGTTAGCGGGAGGGCCCTCGAGAGAGACCCAGTACTTC	TRBD2	TRBV3-1	TRBJ2-5	few	17
CASSFSRSSYEQYF	TGTGCCAGCAGTTTCAGCCGGAGCTCCTACGAGCAGTACTTC	-	TRBV12-3/TRBV12-4	TRBJ2-7	many	14
CSVDGDGSSGNTIYF	TGCAGCGTTGACGGGGACGGCAGCTCTGGAAACACCATATATTTT	-	TRBV29-1	TRBJ1-3	-	15
CASSYGGSEGQLFF	TGTGCCAGCAGCTACGGGGGTTCGGAGGGGCAACTGTTTTTT	-	TRBV7-2	TRBJ1-4	-	14
CAISASVEQYF	TGTGCCATCAGTGCCTCGGTCGAGCAGTACTTC	-	TRBV10-3	TRBJ2-7	-	11
CASSSILNWGTEAFF	TGTGCCAGCAGTTCAATCCTTAACTGGGGTACTGAAGCTTTCTTT	-	TRBV27	TRBJ1-1	few	15
CSGEGRAEQNEQFF	TGCAGCGGGGAAGGGCGAGCGGAACAAAATGAGCAGTTCTTC	-	TRBV29-1	TRBJ2-1	-	14
CASSYRQGLETQYF	TGTGCCAGCAGTTATAGGCAGGGCTTGGAGACCCAGTACTTC	-	TRBV6-5	TRBJ2-5	many	14
CASSPWTGSTDTQYF	TGTGCCAGCAGCCCCTGGACAGGGAGCACAGATACGCAGTATTTT	TRBD1	TRBV11-2	TRBJ2-3	few	15
CSIRDTQPPIAKNIQYF	TGCAGCATCCGGGACACACAGCCCCCAATAGCCAAAAACATTCAGTACTTC	-	TRBV29-1	TRBJ2-4	many	17
CASSQAWVPSGRSNEQFF	TGCGCCAGCAGCCAAGCCTGGGTCCCTAGCGGGAGATCCAATGAGCAGTTCTTC	TRBD2	TRBV4-3	TRBJ2-1	many	18
CATSTLYEQYF	TGTGCCACCTCCACACTCTACGAGCAGTACTTC	-	TRBV19	TRBJ2-7	-	11
CASTTGQGQYF	TGTGCCAGCACCACGGGACAGGGACAGTACTTC	TRBD1	TRBV12-3/TRBV12-4	TRBJ2-4	few	11
CASSPFSTGELFF	TGTGCCAGCAGCCCCTTTTCCACCGGGGAGCTGTTTTTT	-	TRBV7-9	TRBJ2-2	few	13
CASSLVGQATYEQYF	TGTGCCAGCAGCTTAGTGGGACAGGCAACCTACGAGCAGTACTTC	TRBD1	TRBV11-2	TRBJ2-7	many	15
CASSHTDPRDSFYGYTF	TGTGCCAGCAGCCACACCGACCCCCGGGACAGCTTCTATGGCTACACCTTC	TRBD1	TRBV4-2	TRBJ1-2	few	17
CASSLLAASGGAYEQYF	TGTGCCAGCAGCTTGTTAGCCGCGTCCGGCGGAGCCTACGAGCAGTACTTC	-	TRBV5-5	TRBJ2-7	many	17
CASSWGLAGASTDTQYF	TGTGCCAGCAGCTGGGGACTAGCGGGGGCTAGCACAGATACGCAGTATTTT	TRBD2	TRBV5-5	TRBJ2-3	few	17
CASSLTGGDGQYF	TGTGCCAGCAGCCTGACAGGGGGTGACGGGCAGTACTTC	TRBD1	TRBV14	TRBJ2-7	few	13
CASSLGTAQETQYF	TGTGCCAGCAGCTTAGGGACTGCTCAAGAGACCCAGTACTTC	-	TRBV7-2	TRBJ2-5	many	14
CASSLIAGTDTQYF	TGTGCCAGCAGCTTAATAGCGGGCACAGATACGCAGTATTTT	-	TRBV7-3	TRBJ2-3	many	14
CASSPPTSSGANVLTF	TGTGCCAGCAGCCCACCGACAAGCTCTGGGGCCAACGTCCTGACTTTC	-	TRBV7-8	TRBJ2-6	many	16
CASSWGVSTDTQYF	TGTGCCAGCAGTTGGGGGGTGAGCACAGATACGCAGTATTTT	-	TRBV11-2	TRBJ2-3	many	14